This T cell receptor beta chain is drawn from a study of blood T cell repertoires in COVID-19. Study context: Sites across the United States, Italy and Spain contributed samples from acute and convalescent COVID-19. From T cells, B-cell-depleted T cells, or PBMCs came the material, which was cDNA or gDNA.

The CDR3 runs to 12 residues. Trimming took 4 bases from V and 15 from J; bases not matched to a gene: 7. Produced via immunoSEQ multiplex PCR; TCRdb's table is partial and in-frame only. The repertoire has 60,000 to 85,000 clones, 75% to 80% of them found once; the top ten carry roughly a sixth. The sample consisted of peripheral blood. The TCR originated in a human donor in a cohort sampled during active COVID-19. The chain couples TRBV12-3 or TRBV12-4 to TRBJ2-1; 9 bases are a match to TRBD1. The chain's CDR3 is CASSSDRGRGFF. The DNA for the CDR3 is TGTGCCAGCAGTTCGGACAGGGGCCGCGGGTTCTTC.